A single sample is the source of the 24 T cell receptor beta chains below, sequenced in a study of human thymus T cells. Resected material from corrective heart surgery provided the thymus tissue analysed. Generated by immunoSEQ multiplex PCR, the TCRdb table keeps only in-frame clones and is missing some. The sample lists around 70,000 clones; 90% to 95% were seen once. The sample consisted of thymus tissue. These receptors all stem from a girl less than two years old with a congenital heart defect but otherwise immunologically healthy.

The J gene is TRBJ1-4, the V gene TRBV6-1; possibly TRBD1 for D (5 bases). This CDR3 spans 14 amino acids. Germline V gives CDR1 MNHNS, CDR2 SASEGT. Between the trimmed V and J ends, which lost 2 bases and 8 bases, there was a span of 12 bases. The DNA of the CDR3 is TGTGCCAGCAGTGAATCGGGACGAAGAGAAAAACTGTTTTTT. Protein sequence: CASSESGRREKLFF.

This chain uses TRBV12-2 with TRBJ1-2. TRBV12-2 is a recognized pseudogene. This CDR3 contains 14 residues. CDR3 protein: CASRPRGPIYGYTF. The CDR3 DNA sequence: TGTGCAAGTCGCCCAAGGGGACCAATCTATGGCTACACCTTC.

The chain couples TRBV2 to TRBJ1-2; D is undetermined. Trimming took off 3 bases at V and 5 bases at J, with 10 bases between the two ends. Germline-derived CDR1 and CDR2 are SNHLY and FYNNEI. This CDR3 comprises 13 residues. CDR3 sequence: CASSDRSEYGYTF. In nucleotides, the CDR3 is TGTGCCAGCAGTGACAGGTCGGAGTATGGCTACACCTTC. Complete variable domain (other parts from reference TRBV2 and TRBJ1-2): EPEVTQTPSHQVTQMGQEVILRCVPISNHLYFYWYRQILGQKVEFLVSFYNNEISEKSEIFDDQFSVERPDGSNFTLKIRSTKLEDSAMYFCASSDRSEYGYTFGSGTRLTVV.

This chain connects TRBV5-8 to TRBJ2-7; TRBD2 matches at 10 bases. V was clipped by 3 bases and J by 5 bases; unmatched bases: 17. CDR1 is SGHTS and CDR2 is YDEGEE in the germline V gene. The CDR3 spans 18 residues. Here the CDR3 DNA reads TGTGCCAGCAGCTATCGGCCGTGGCTAGCGGGAGAGTTCCACGAGCAGTACTTC. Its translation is CASSYRPWLAGEFHEQYF. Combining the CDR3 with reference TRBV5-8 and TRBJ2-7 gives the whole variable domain EAGVTQSPTHLIKTRGQQATLRCSPISGHTSVYWYQQALGLGLQFLLWYDEGEERNRGNFPPRFSGRQFPNYSSELNVNALELEDSALYLCASSYRPWLAGEFHEQYFGPGTRLTVT.

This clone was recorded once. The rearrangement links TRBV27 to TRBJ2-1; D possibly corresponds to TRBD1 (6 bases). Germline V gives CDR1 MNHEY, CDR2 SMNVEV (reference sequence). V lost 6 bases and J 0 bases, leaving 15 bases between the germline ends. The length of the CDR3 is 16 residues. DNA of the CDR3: TGTGCCAGCAGCCTTCGGGACACGAGCTCCTACAATGAGCAGTTCTTC. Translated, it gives CASSLRDTSSYNEQFF.

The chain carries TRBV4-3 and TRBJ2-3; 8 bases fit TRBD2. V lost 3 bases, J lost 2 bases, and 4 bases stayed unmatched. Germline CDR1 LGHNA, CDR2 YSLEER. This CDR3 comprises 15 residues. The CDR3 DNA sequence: TGCGCCAGCAGCCAGAATAGCGGGAACACAGATACGCAGTATTTT. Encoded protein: CASSQNSGNTDTQYF.

CDR3 in amino acids: CASRVGGGLLYEQYF. DNA for the CDR3: TGTGCCAGCAGGGTTGGGGGGGGCCTACTCTACGAGCAGTACTTC. V gene TRBV27 combines with J gene TRBJ2-7; a weak D match, TRBD2 (7 bases). CDR3 size: 15 residues. The germline V and J ends were trimmed by 6 bases and 3 bases, with 18 bases remaining between them. Germline CDR1 is MNHEY and CDR2 is SMNVEV (reference sequence).

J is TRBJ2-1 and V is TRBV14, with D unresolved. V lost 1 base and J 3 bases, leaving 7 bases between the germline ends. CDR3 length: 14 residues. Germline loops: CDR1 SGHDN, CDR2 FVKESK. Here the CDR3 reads CASSQVGYYNEQFF. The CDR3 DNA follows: TGTGCCAGCAGCCAAGTGGGCTACTACAATGAGCAGTTCTTC.

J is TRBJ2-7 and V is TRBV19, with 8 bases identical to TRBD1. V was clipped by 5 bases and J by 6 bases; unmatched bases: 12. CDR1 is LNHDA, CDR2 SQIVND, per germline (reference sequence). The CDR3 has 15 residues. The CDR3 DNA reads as TGTGCCAGTAGTGTGGGGGACAGGACGCTTAGCGAGCAGTACTTC. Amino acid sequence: CASSVGDRTLSEQYF.

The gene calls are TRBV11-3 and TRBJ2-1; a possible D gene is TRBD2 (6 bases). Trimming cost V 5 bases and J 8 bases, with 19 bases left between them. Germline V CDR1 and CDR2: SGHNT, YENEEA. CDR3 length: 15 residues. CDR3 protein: CASSHPRDGSDEQFF. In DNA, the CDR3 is TGTGCCAGCAGCCATCCTCGGGACGGGAGCGATGAGCAGTTCTTC. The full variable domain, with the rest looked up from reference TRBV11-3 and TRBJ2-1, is EAGVVQSPRYKIIEKKQPVAFWCNPISGHNTLYWYLQNLGQGPELLIRYENEEAVDDSQLPKDRFSAERLKGVDSTLKIQPAELGDSAVYLCASSHPRDGSDEQFFGPGTRLTVL.

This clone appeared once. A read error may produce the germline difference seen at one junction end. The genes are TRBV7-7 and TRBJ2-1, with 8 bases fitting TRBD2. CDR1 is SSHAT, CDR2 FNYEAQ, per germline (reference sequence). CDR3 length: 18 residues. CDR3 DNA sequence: TGTGCTAGCAGCACCCCCTTTTCCGGGACTAGTAGGGGCAATGAGCAGTTCTTC. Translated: CASSTPFSGTSRGNEQFF.

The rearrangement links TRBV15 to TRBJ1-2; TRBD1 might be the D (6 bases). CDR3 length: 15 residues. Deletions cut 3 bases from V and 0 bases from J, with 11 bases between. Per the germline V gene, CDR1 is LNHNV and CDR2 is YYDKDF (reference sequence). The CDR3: CATSSHAGANYGYTF. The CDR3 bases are TGTGCCACCAGCAGTCATGCAGGGGCTAACTATGGCTACACCTTC.

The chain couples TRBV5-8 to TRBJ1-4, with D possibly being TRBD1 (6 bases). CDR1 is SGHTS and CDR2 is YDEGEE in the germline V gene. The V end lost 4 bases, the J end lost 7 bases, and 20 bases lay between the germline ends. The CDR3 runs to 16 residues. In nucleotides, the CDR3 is TGTGCCAGCAGCCAATGGCCCGGGGGGCGCGGTGAAAAACTGTTTTTT. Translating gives CASSQWPGGRGEKLFF.

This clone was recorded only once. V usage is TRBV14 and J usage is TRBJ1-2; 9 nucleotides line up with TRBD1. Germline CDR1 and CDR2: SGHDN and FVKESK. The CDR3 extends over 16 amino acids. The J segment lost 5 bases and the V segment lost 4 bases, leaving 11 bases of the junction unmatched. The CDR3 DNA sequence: TGTGCCAGCAGCCCGACCCCCGGACAGGGGAGATATGGCTACACCTTC. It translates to CASSPTPGQGRYGYTF.

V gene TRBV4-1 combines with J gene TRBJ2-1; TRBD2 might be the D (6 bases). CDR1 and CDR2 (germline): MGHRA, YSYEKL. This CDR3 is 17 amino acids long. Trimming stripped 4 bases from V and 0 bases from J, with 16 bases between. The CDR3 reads CASSREMTRDSYNEQFF. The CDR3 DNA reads TGCGCCAGCAGCCGGGAGATGACGCGGGACTCCTACAATGAGCAGTTCTTC.

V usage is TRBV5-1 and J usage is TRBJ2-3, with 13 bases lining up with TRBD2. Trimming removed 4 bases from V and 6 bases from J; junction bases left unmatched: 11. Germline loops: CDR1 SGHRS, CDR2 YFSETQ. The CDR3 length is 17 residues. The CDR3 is CASSAPEGTSGVDTQYF. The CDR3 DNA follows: TGCGCCAGCAGCGCACCTGAGGGGACTAGCGGGGTTGATACGCAGTATTTT.

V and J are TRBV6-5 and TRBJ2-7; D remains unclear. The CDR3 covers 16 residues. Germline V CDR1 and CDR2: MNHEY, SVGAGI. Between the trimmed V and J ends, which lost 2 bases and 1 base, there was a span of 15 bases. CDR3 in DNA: TGTGCCAGCAGTTACGGTTCACGAGCTTTATCCTACGAGCAGTACTTC. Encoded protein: CASSYGSRALSYEQYF.

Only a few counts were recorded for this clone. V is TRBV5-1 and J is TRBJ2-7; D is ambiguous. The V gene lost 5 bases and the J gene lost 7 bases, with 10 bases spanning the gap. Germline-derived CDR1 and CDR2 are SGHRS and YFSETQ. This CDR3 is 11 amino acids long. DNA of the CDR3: TGCGCCAGCAGAGCTTATGATGAGCAGTACTTC. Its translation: CASRAYDEQYF.

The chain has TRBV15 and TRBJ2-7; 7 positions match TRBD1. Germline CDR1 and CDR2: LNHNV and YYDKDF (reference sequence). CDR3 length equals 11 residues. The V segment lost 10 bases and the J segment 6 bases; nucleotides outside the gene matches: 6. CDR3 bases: TGTGCCAAATCCGGACAGGCCGAGCAGTACTTC. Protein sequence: CAKSGQAEQYF.

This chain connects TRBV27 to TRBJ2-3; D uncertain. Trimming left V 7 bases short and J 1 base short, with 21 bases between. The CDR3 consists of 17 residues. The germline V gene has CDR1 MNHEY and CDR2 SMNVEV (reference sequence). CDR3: CASKPASKPNCTDTQYF. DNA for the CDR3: TGTGCCAGCAAGCCGGCCAGTAAACCTAATTGCACAGATACGCAGTATTTT.

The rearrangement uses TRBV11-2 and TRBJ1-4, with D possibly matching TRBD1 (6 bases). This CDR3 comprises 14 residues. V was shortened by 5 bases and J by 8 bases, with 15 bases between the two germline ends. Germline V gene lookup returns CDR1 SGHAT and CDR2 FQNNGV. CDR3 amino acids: CASSLGARREKLFF. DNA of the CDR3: TGTGCCAGCAGCCTGGGGGCCAGAAGGGAAAAACTGTTTTTT.

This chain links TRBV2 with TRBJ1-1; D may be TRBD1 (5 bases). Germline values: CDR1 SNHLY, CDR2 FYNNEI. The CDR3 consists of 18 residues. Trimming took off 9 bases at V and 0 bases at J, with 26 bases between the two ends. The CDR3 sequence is CASRDGRKGWNMNTEAFF. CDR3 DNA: TGTGCCAGTCGGGACGGCCGGAAAGGGTGGAACATGAACACTGAAGCTTTCTTT.

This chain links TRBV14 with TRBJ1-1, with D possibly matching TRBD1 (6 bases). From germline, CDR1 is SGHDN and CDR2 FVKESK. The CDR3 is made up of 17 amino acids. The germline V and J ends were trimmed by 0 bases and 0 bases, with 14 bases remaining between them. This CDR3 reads CASSQELGAQMNTEAFF. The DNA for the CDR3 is TGTGCCAGCAGCCAAGAGTTGGGGGCGCAGATGAACACTGAAGCTTTCTTT.

The CDR3 is CASSFRGTERDYGYTF. Written as DNA, the CDR3 is TGTGCCAGCAGCTTTCGGGGAACAGAACGCGATTATGGCTACACCTTC. The V call is TRBV7-2, the J call TRBJ1-2; no reliable D call. Trimming removed 3 bases from V and 5 bases from J, with 19 bases in between. Germline V gene sequence: CDR1 SGHTA, CDR2 FQGNSA. The CDR3 consists of 16 residues. The entire variable domain, with the rest obtained from reference TRBV7-2 and TRBJ1-2, is as follows: GAGVSQSPSNKVTEKGKDVELRCDPISGHTALYWYRQSLGQGLEFLIYFQGNSAPDKSGLPSDRFSAERTGGSVSTLTIQRTQQEDSAVYLCASSFRGTERDYGYTFGSGTRLTVV.